Sequencing of this T cell receptor beta chain was carried out in a study of cytomegalovirus exposure and HLA in healthy donors. The PCR contained 60 Vbeta and 13 Jbeta primers. Measured with immunoSEQ multiplex PCR; TCRdb has only the in-frame clones, and not every one. Here the sample spans 95,000 to 150,000 clones, 70% to 80% being singletons. Study results and limitations: In a later analysis, an Asian-associated ancestry cluster reportedly showed fewer N-insertions than the roughly 690-donor mean.

Comment on this clone: Its cognate antigen is unknown.

This CDR3 has 13 residues. The trim removed 1 base at V and 6 bases at J, leaving 2 bases unmatched. CDR1 and CDR2 (germline): SEHNR, FQNEAQ (reference sequence). The sample consisted of PBMCs. This chain connects TRBV7-9 to TRBJ1-2, with 7 positions matching TRBD1. The TCR was taken from a man aged 25-40 years in good health and CMV-seronegative. CDR3 bases: TGTGCCAGCAGCTTAGAAGGGACAGATGGCTACACCTTC. Amino acids: CASSLEGTDGYTF. Combining the CDR3 with reference TRBV7-9 and TRBJ1-2 gives the whole variable domain DTGVSQNPRHKITKRGQNVTFRCDPISEHNRLYWYRQTLGQGPEFLTYFQNEAQLEKSRLLSDRFSAERPKGSFSTLEIQRTEQGDSAMYLCASSLEGTDGYTFGSGTRLTVV.